This T cell receptor (beta chain) was sequenced during a study of T cells in Graves' hyperthyroidism and ophthalmopathy. The germline V gene has CDR1 MNHEY and CDR2 SVGEGT. The CDR3 is 16 residues long. With 6 bases removed from V and 0 bases from J, the gap between germline ends came to 12 bases. Using RNA transcripts as the source, TCR beta CDR3 regions were amplified. When the TCR CDR3 underwent first-round RT-PCR, the HTBI primer set was used. Via MiXCR, TCRdb re-called the multiplex PCR reads, giving one row per CDR3 protein. The sample gives about 360,000 distinct CDR3 sequences, 15% to 18% of which show up once; roughly 26% is in the top ten. Blood was drawn at first hyperthyroidism diagnosis, before any ophthalmopathy symptoms.

This TCR was recovered from a woman aged 18 to 35 with Graves' hyperthyroidism that later progressed to Graves' ophthalmopathy. Sequenced input: blood. The chain uses TRBV6-2 or TRBV6-3 and TRBJ1-6, with D possibly being TRBD1 (5 bases). The CDR3 spells CASRPTESSYNSPLHF. CDR3 DNA: TGTGCCAGCAGGCCGACAGAGAGCTCCTATAATTCACCCCTCCACTTT.